The sample holds one count of the clone carrying this T cell receptor (beta chain). In the original analysis: Nucleated cell number was recorded as an estimate derived from reference gene primer amplification. The assay was immunoSEQ multiplex PCR, and TCRdb's table has in-frame clones only and misses some. V and J calls and clone size are as listed in that table; D and trimming were resolved from the DNA. Of a few hundred thousand clones in the sample, 70% to 90% were seen once. The data originate from a study of blood T cell repertoires in COVID-19. About the research overall: There were acute and convalescent COVID-19 samples, and they came from the United States, Italy and Spain. T cells, B-cell-depleted T cells, or PBMCs provided the cDNA or gDNA that served as material.

CDR3 length: 19 residues. Germline V gene lookup returns CDR1 WSHSY and CDR2 SAAADI. The V and J ends lost 4 bases and 1 base, in that order; junction bases with no gene match: 11. While infection was still active, Seattle patients were enrolled and then followed longitudinally. This clonotype was obtained from a man aged 45 to 65 with COVID-19, enrolled during active disease. The V gene is TRBV10-2, the J gene TRBJ2-2; 11 nucleotides agree with TRBD2. The sequencing sample was made of peripheral blood. CDR3: CASSGPGLAGKQNTGELFF. CDR3 sequence (DNA): TGCGCCAGCAGTGGACCAGGACTAGCGGGCAAACAGAACACCGGGGAGCTGTTTTTT.